This section outlines one T cell receptor beta chain sequence together with its context. This CDR3 is also generated by other DNA sequences in the sample. The data originate from a study of blood T cell repertoires in COVID-19. For the study at large: Some COVID-19 samples were acute and others convalescent; all came from the United States, Italy and Spain. In each case, the material was cDNA or gDNA derived from T cells, B-cell-depleted T cells, or PBMCs.

In the source study's methods: Nucleated cell counts were estimated from reference gene primer amplification. Data came from immunoSEQ multiplex PCR; TCRdb stores just in-frame clones and leaves some out. V, J and clone size reflect that table, while D and trimming were determined from the DNA. This sample carries about 140,000 clones, roughly four fifths of them seen once, and the ten largest clones take around 13%. CDR3 length: 15 residues. V gave up 2 bases and J gave up 1 base, with 10 bases separating them. In germline, CDR1 is SGHRS, CDR2 YFSETQ. This receptor was taken from a man aged 80 or over with acute or convalescent COVID-19. The material sequenced was peripheral blood. The chain combines TRBV5-1 with TRBJ1-3, with a possible D match to TRBD1 (5 bases). The CDR3 region has the DNA TGCGCCAGCAGCTTCGGGGGTAATTCTGGAAACACCATATATTTT. Its protein product is CASSFGGNSGNTIYF.